These T cell receptor beta chains were read from a single sample in a study of blood T cell repertoires in COVID-19. The protocol was immunoSEQ multiplex PCR, while the TCRdb copy is restricted to in-frame clones and leaves out a portion. The sample includes hundreds of thousands of clones, around 85% seen only once; the top ten take 3.5% to 4.5%. Sequenced input: PBMCs or T cells enriched from blood (not recorded which). These TCRs come from a woman in her forties with acute COVID-19. CDR3s include the opening cysteine and the closing phenylalanine or tryptophan. D genes are given only for firm matches. Clone size is not always given. Where it is, it says once, few, many or a class for expanded clones.

>once|TRBV18|TRBD1|TRBJ1-2
CASSGQGLLDGYTF
TGTGCCAGCTCGGGACAGGGGTTATTGGATGGCTACACCTTC
>-|TRBV24-1|-|TRBJ2-5
CATNDRTQETQYF
TGTGCCACCAATGACAGAACGCAAGAGACCCAGTACTTC
>-|TRBV7-2|-|TRBJ1-1
CASTYSKGTEAFF
TGTGCCAGCACCTACAGTAAAGGCACTGAAGCTTTCTTT
>once|TRBV9|TRBD2|TRBJ2-7
CASSSQRGEQYF
TGTGCCAGCAGCTCACAGCGGGGCGAGCAGTACTTC
>-|TRBV11-3|-|TRBJ2-1
CASSFDPGLEQFF
TGTGCCAGCAGCTTTGATCCAGGCCTTGAGCAGTTCTTC
>-|TRBV24-1|TRBD2|TRBJ2-1
CATSAPPGTSGRGGSYNEQFF
TGTGCCACCAGTGCTCCTCCCGGGACTAGCGGGAGAGGGGGCTCCTACAATGAGCAGTTCTTC
>-|TRBV7-9|TRBD1|TRBJ2-4
CASSSNPGQGENIQYF
TGTGCCAGCAGTTCCAATCCCGGACAGGGGGAAAACATTCAGTACTTC
>-|TRBV5-4|-|TRBJ2-7
CASSLVAGSSYEQYF
TGTGCCAGCAGCTTGGTTGCGGGAAGCTCCTACGAGCAGTACTTC
>-|TRBV6-6|-|TRBJ1-2
CASSLPGDGYTF
TGTGCCAGCAGTTTGCCAGGGGACGGCTACACCTTC
>-|TRBV7-6|TRBD1|TRBJ2-2
CASTSPFGRGPGELFF
TGTGCCAGCACCAGTCCGTTTGGTAGGGGGCCCGGGGAGCTGTTTTTT